The present TCR beta chain was sequenced within a study of beta chain features in type 1 diabetes. The wider study: Cell yields, gender and age were comparable in patients and healthy donors. Study observations and caveats: People with Type 1 diabetes carried modestly yet significantly shorter TCRB CDR3s in all four CD4+ subsets. Patients with type 1 diabetes showed fewer VDJ junction insertions and more deletions. The question left open here concerned HLA type influencing TCRB rearrangement.

Between the trimmed V and J ends, which lost 5 bases and 4 bases, there was a span of 11 bases. In germline, CDR1 is MNHNS, CDR2 SASEGT. The CDR3 extends over 13 amino acids. A word on this clone: Its specificity is not known.

cDNA synthesis used the whole RNA isolate, giving expressed TCRB sequences. The average output of naive, central memory and regulatory T cell samples was about 3.57 million reads. Clones were sequenced by immunoSEQ multiplex PCR, and TCRdb holds only the in-frame ones, with some missing. The sample includes around 250,000 clones, approximately 15% of them seen just once. The chain joins TRBV6-1 to TRBJ2-5; D may be TRBD2 (6 bases). Specimen: naive CD4+ T cells from blood. The sequence was obtained from a man between 25 and 39 years old with type 1 diabetes. CDR3 nucleotides: TGTGCCAGCAGTCGACTAGTCGGAGAGACCCAGTACTTC. This sequence encodes CASSRLVGETQYF.